This TCR beta chain stems from a study of blood T cells in healthy people across ages. This clonotype was detected a few times. The use of a sample-barcoded 5' primer and a J-beta primer mix characterized a second PCR of about 6 to 12 cycles. MiXCR, applied by TCRdb to the 5' RACE reads, yields one record per CDR3 protein. The table lists roughly 1.4 million distinct CDR3 sequences, around 59% of them singletons. The germline CDR1 and CDR2 sequences are MNHEY and SVGAGI. V shed 6 bases, J shed 2 bases, and the junction held 5 bases outside the gene matches. The CDR3 totals 14 residues. Donors were systemically healthy Caucasian individuals from Russia aged 6 to 90 years.

J is TRBJ2-3 and V is TRBV6-5, with 7 bases aligning to TRBD1. The origin of this receptor is a man aged 18-30 years in good health. Sequencing used blood. CDR3 region: CASRLGQYTDTQYF. CDR3 in DNA: TGTGCCAGCAGATTGGGACAGTACACAGATACGCAGTATTTT.